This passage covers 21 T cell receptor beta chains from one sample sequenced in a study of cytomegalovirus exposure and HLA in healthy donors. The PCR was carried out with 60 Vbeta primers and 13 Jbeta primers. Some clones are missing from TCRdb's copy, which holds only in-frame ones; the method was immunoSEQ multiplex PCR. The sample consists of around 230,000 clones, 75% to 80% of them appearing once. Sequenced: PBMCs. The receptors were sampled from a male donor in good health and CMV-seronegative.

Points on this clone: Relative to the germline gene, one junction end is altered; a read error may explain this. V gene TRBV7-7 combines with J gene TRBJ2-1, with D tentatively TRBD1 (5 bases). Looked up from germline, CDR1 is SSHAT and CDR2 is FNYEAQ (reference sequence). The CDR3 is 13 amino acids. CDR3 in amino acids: CASSLGRYNEQFF. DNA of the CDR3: TGTGCTAGCAGCTTGGGGCGCTACAATGAGCAGTTCTTC.

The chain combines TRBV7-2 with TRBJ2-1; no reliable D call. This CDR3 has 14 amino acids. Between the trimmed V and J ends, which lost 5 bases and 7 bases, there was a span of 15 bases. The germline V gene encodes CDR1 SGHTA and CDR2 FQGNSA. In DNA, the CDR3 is TGTGCCAGCAGCCCCCAAACCCTCCAGAATGAGCAGTTCTTC. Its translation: CASSPQTLQNEQFF.

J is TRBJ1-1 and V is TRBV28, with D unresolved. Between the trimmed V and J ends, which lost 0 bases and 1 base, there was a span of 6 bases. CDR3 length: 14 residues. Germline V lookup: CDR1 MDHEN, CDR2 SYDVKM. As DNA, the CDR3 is TGTGCCAGCAGTTTATGGGGCCAGAACACTGAAGCTTTCTTT. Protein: CASSLWGQNTEAFF.

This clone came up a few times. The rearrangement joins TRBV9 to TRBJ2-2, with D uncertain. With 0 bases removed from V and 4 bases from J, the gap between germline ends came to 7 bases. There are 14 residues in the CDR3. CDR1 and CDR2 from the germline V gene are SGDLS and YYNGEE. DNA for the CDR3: TGTGCCAGCAGCGTAGATCTATCCACCGGGGAGCTGTTTTTT. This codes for CASSVDLSTGELFF.

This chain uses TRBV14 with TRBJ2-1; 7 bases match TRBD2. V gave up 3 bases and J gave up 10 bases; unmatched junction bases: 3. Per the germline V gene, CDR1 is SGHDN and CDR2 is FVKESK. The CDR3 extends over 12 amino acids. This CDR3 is CASSQPGLEQFF. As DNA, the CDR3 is TGTGCCAGCAGCCAGCCGGGACTAGAGCAGTTCTTC.

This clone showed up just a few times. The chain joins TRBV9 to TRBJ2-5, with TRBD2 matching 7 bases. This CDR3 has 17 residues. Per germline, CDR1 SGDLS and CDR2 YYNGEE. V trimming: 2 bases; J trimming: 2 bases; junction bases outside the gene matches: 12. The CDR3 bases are TGTGCCAGCAGCGTTAGCCTAGCGGAAGGGGAACAAGAGACCCAGTACTTC. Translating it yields CASSVSLAEGEQETQYF.

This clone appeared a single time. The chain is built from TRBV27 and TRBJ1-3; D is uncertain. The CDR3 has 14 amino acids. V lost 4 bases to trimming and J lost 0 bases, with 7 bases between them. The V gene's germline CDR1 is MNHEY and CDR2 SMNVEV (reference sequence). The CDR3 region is CASSSPGSGNTIYF. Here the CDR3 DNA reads TGTGCCAGCAGTTCTCCGGGCTCTGGAAACACCATATATTTT.

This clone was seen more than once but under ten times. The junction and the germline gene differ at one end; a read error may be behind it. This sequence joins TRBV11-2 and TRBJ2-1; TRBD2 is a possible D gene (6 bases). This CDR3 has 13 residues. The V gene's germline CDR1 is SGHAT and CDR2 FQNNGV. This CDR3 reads CASNLGGGNEQFF. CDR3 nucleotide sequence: TGTGCCAGCAACTTAGGCGGAGGGAATGAGCAGTTCTTC.

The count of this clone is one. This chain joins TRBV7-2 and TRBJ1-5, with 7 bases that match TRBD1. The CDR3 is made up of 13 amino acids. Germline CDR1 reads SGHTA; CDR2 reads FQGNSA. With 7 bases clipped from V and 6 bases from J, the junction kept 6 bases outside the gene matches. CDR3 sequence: CASTLTGFQPQHF. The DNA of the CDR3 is TGTGCCAGCACCTTGACAGGGTTTCAGCCCCAGCATTTT.

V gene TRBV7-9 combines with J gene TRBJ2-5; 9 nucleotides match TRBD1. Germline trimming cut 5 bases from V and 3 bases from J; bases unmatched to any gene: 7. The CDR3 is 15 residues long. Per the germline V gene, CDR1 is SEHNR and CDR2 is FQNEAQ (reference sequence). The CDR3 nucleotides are TGTGCCAGCAGCCTAACAGGGGGCGGGGAAGAGACCCAGTACTTC. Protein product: CASSLTGGGEETQYF.

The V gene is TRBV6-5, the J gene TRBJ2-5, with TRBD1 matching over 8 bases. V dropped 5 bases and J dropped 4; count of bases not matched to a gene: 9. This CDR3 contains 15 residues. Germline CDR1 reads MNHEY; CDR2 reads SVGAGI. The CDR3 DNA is TGTGCCAGCAGTATCGGACAGGGCTTTCGAGAGACCCAGTACTTC. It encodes CASSIGQGFRETQYF.

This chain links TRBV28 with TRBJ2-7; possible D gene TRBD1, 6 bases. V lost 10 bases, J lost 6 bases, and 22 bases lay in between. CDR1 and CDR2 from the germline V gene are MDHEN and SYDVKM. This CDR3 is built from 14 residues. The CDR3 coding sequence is TGTGCCACCCAGGAGACAGGACGATACAGCGAGCAGTACTTC. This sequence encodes CATQETGRYSEQYF.

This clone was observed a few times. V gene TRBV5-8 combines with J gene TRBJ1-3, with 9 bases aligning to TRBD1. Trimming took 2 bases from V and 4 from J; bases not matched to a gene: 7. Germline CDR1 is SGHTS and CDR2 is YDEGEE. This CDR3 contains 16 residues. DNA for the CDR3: TGTGCCAGCAGCTTTATACAGGGGGCCGGAGGAAACACCATATATTTT. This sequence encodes CASSFIQGAGGNTIYF.

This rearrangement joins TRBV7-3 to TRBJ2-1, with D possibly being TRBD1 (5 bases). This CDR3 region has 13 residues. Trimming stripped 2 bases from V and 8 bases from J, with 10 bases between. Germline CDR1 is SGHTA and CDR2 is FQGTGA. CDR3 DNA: TGTGCCAGCAGCTTATCAGGGAAGGATGAGCAGTTCTTC. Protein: CASSLSGKDEQFF.

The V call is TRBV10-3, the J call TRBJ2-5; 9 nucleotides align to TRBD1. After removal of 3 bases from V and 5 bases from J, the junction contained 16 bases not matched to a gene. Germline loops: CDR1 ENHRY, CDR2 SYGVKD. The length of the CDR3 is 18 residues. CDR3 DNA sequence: TGTGCCATCAGTGACGAAGAAGGAACAGGGGGCTTAGGGGAGACCCAGTACTTC. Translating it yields CAISDEEGTGGLGETQYF.

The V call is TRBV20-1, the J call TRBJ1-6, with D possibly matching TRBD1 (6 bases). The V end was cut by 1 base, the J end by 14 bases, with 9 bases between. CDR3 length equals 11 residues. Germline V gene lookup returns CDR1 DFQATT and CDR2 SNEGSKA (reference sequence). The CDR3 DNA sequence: TGCAGTGCTAGAGGGACAGTCACCCTCCACTTT. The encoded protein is CSARGTVTLHF.

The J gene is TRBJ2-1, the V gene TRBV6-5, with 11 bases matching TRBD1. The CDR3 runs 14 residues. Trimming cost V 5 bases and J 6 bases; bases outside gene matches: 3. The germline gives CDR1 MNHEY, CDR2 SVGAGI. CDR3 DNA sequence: TGTGCCAGCAGTCCCGGGACAGGGGGCAATGAGCAGTTCTTC. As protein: CASSPGTGGNEQFF.

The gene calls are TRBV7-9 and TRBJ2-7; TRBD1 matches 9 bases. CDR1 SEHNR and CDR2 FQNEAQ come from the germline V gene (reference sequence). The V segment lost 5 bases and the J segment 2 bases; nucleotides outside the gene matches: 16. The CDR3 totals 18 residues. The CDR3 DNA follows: TGTGCCAGCAGCGGACACACCAACCGGGACAGGGCGACCTACGAGCAGTACTTC. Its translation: CASSGHTNRDRATYEQYF.

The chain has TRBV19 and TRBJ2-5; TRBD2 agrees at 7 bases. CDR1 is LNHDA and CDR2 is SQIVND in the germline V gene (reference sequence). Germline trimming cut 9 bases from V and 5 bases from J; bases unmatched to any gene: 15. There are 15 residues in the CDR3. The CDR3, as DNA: TGTGCCAGCAACGAAGCTGTGGGAGGGCGGGAGACCCAGTACTTC. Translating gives CASNEAVGGRETQYF.

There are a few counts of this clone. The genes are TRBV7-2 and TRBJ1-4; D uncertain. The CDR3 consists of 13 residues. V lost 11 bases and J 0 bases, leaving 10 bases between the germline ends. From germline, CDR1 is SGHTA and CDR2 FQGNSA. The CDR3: CACLTTTNEKLFF. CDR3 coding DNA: TGTGCCTGTCTGACAACAACTAATGAAAAACTGTTTTTT.

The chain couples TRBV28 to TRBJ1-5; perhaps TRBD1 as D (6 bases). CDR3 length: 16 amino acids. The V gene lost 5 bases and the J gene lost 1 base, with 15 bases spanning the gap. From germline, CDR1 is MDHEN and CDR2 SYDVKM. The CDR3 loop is CASSDNRGSSNQPQHF. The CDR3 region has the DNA TGTGCCAGCAGTGACAATAGGGGGAGCAGCAATCAGCCCCAGCATTTT.